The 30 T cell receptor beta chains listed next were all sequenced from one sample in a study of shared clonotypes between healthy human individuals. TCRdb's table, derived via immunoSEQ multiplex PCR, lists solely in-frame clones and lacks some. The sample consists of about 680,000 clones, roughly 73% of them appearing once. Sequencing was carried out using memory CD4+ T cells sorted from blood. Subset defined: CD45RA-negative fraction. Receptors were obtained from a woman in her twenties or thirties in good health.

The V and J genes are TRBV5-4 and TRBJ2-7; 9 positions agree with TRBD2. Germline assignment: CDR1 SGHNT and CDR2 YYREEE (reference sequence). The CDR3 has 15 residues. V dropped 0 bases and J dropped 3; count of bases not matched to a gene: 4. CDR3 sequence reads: CASSLGGSGSYEQYF. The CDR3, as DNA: TGTGCCAGCAGCTTGGGGGGTAGCGGGAGCTACGAGCAGTACTTC.

The CDR3 DNA reads as TGTGCCAGCAGCGGCGGGGCAGCAACTAATGAAAAACTGTTTTTT. This translates into CASSGGAATNEKLFF. J is TRBJ1-4 and V is TRBV7-9, with D possibly being TRBD1 (5 bases). Trimming stripped 5 bases from V and 0 bases from J, with 10 bases between. This CDR3 is built from 15 residues. Per germline, CDR1 SEHNR and CDR2 FQNEAQ (reference sequence).

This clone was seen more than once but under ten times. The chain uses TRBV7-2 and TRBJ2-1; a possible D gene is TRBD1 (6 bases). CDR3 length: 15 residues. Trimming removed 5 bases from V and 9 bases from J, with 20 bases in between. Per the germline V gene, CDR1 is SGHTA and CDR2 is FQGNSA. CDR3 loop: CASSVPGQARGEQFF. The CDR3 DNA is TGTGCCAGCAGCGTACCGGGACAAGCCCGGGGTGAGCAGTTCTTC.

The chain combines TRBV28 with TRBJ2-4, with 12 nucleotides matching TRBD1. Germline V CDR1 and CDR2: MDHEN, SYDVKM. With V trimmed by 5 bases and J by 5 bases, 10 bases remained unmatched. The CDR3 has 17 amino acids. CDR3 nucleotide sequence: TGTGCCAGCAGTGGAGGGACAGGGGGCCTAAGCCAAAACATTCAGTACTTC. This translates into CASSGGTGGLSQNIQYF.

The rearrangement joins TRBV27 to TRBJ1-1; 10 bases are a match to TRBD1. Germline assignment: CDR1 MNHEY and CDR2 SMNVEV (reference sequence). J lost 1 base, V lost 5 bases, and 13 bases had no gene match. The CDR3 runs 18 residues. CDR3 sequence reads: CASSRTGTGVGRNTEAFF. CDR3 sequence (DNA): TGTGCCAGCAGTAGGACAGGGACAGGGGTAGGTCGGAACACTGAAGCTTTCTTT.

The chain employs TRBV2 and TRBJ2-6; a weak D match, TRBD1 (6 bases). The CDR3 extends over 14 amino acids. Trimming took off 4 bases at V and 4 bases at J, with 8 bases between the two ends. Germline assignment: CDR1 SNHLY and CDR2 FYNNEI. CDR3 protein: CASSGGRGANVLTF. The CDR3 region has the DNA TGTGCCAGCAGTGGGGGGCGAGGGGCCAACGTCCTGACTTTC. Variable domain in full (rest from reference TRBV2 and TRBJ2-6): EPEVTQTPSHQVTQMGQEVILRCVPISNHLYFYWYRQILGQKVEFLVSFYNNEISEKSEIFDDQFSVERPDGSNFTLKIRSTKLEDSAMYFCASSGGRGANVLTFGAGSRLTVL.

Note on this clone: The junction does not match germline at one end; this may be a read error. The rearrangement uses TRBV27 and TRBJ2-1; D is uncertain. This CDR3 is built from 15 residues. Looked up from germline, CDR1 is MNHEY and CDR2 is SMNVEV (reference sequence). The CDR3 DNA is TGTGCCAGCAGTGTATCAGTGATACGCTACAATGAGCAGTTCTTC. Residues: CASSVSVIRYNEQFF.

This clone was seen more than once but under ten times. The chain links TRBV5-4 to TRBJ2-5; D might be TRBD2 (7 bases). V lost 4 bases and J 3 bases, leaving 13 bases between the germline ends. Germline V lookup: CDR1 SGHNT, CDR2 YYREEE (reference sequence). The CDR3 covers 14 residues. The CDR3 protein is CASSPQGGEETQYF. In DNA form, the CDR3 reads TGTGCCAGCAGCCCACAGGGAGGGGAAGAGACCCAGTACTTC. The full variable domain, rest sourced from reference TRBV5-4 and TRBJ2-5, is ETGVTQSPTHLIKTRGQQVTLRCSSQSGHNTVSWYQQALGQGPQFIFQYYREEENGRGNFPPRFSGLQFPNYSSELNVNALELDDSALYLCASSPQGGEETQYFGPGTRLLVL.

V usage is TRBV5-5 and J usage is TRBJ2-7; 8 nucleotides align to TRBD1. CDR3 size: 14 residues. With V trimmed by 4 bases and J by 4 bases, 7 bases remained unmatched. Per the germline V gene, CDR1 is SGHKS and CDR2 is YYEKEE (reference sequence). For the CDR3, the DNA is TGTGCCAGCAGCGGGAGGACAGGGTCATACGAGCAGTACTTC. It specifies CASSGRTGSYEQYF.

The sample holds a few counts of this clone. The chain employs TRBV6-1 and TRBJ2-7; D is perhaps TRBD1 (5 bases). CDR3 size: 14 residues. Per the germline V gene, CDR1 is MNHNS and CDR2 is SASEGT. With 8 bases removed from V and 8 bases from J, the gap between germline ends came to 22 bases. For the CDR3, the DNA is TGTGCCAGCGGGCGAGGTGCCGATGGGGCGCAGCAGTACTTC. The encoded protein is CASGRGADGAQQYF.

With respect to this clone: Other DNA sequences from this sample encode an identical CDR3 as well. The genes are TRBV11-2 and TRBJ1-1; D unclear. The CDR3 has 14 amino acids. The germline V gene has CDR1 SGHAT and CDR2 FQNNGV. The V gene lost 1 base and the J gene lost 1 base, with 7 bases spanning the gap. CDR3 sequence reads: CASSLGARNTEAFF. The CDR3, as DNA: TGTGCCAGCAGCTTAGGAGCCCGGAACACTGAAGCTTTCTTT.

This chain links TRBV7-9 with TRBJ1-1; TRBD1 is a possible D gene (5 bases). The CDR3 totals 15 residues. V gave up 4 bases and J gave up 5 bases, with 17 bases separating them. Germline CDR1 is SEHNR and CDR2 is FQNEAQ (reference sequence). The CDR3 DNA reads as TGTGCCAGCAGCTCTAGACAGCTGGATGCGACTGAAGCTTTCTTT. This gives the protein CASSSRQLDATEAFF.

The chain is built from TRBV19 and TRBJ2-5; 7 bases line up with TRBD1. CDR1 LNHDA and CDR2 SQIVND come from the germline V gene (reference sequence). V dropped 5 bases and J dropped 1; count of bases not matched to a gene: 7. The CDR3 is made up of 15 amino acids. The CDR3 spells CASSPGQATQETQYF. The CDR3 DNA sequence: TGTGCCAGTAGTCCCGGACAGGCCACCCAAGAGACCCAGTACTTC.

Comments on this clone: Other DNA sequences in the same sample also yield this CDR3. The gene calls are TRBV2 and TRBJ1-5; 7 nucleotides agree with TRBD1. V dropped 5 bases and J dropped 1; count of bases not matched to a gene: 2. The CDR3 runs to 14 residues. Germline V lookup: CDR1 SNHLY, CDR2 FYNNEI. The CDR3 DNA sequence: TGTGCCAGCAGTCAACAGGGGAGCAATCAGCCCCAGCATTTT. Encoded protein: CASSQQGSNQPQHF.

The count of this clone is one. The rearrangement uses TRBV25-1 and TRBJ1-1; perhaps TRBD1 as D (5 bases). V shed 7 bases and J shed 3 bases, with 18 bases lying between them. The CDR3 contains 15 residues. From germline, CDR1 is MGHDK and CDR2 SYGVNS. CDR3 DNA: TGTGCCAGCACCCCAAGGGGAGGGGCGTACACTGAAGCTTTCTTT. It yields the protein CASTPRGGAYTEAFF.

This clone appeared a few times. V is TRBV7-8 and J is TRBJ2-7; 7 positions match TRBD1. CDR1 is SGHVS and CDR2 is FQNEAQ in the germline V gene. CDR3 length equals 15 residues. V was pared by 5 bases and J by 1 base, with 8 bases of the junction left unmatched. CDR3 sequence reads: CASSLRTGASYEQYF. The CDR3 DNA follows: TGTGCCAGCAGCCTCCGCACAGGGGCGTCCTACGAGCAGTACTTC.

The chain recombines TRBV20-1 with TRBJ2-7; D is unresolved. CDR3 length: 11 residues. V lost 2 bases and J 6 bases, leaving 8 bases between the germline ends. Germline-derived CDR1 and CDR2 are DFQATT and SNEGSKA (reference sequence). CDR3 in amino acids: CSARISREQYF. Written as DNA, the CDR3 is TGCAGTGCTAGAATTTCGCGCGAGCAGTACTTC.

The CDR3 DNA sequence: TGCAGCGTTGACGGAGCGGGAGGGGGCGAGCAGTACTTC. Its translation is CSVDGAGGGEQYF. The chain uses TRBV29-1 and TRBJ2-7; 10 bases are a match to TRBD2. J gave up 6 bases and V 3 bases, and 5 bases lay outside the gene matches. The CDR3 consists of 13 residues. In germline, CDR1 is SQVTM, CDR2 ANQGSEA.

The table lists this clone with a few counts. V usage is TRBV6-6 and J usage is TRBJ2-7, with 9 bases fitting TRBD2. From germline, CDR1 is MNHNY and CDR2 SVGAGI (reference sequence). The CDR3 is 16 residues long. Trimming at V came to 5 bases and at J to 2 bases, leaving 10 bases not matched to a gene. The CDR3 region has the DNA TGTGCCAGCAGTCCCCTAACTAGCGGGTACACCTACGAGCAGTACTTC. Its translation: CASSPLTSGYTYEQYF.

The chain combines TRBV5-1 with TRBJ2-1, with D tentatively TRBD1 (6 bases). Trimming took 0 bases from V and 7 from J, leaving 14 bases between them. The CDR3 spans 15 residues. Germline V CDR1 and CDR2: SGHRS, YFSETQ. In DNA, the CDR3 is TGCGCCAGCAGCTTGGGTGGGGGCCCACGGAATGAGCAGTTCTTC. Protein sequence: CASSLGGGPRNEQFF.

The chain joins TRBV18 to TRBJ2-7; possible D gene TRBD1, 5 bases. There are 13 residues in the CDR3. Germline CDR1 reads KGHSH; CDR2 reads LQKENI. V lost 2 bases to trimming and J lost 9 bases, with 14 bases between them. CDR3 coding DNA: TGTGCCAGCTCACCAATCGACAGTCTAAGGCAGTACTTC. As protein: CASSPIDSLRQYF.

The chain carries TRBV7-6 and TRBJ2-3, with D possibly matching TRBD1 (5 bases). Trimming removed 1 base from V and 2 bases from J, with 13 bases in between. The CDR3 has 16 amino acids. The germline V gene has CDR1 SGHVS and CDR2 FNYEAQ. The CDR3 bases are TGTGCCAGCAGCTTAGGGCAGGGTAAAGTCACAGATACGCAGTATTTT. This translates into CASSLGQGKVTDTQYF.

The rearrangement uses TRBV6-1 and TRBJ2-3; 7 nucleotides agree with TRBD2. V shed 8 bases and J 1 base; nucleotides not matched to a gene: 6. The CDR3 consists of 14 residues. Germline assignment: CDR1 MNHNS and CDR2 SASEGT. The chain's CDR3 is CASGDRGGTDTQYF. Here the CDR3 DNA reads TGTGCCAGCGGCGACCGGGGGGGCACAGATACGCAGTATTTT.

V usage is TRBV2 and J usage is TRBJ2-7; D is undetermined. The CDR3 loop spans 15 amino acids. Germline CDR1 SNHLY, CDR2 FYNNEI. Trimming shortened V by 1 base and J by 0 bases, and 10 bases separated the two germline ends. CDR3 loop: CASSEVRSNSYEQYF. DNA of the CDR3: TGTGCCAGCAGTGAAGTGAGAAGTAACTCCTACGAGCAGTACTTC.

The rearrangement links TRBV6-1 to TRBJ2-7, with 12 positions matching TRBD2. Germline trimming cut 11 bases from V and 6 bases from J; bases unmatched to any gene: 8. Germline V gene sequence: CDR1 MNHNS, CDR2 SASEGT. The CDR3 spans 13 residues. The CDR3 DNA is TGTGCCGCAGGACTAGCGGGATGGGCCGAGCAGTACTTC. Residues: CAAGLAGWAEQYF.

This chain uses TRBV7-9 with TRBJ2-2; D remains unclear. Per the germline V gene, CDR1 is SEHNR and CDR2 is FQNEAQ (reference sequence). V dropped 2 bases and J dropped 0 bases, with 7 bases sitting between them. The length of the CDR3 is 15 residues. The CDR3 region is CASSLPLTNTGELFF. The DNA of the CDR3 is TGTGCCAGCAGCTTACCCCTAACGAACACCGGGGAGCTGTTTTTT.

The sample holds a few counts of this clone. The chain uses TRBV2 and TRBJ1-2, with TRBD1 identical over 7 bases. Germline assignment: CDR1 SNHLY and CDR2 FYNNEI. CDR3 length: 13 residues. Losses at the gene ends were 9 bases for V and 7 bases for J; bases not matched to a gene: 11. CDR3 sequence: CASNRDRGSGYTF. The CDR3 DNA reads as TGTGCCAGTAACCGGGACAGAGGGTCTGGCTACACCTTC.

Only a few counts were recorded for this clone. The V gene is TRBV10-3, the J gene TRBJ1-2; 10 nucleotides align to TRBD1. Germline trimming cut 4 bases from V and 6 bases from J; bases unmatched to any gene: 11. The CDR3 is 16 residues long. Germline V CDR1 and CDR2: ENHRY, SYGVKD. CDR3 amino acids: CAISGGPPGQGNGYTF. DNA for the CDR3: TGTGCCATCAGTGGGGGGCCACCGGGACAGGGGAATGGCTACACCTTC.

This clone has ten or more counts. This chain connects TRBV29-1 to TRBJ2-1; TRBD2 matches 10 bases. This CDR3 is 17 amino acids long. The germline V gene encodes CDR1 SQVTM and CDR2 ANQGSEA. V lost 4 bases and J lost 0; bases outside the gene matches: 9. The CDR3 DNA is TGCAGCGTTGCCGGGACTAGCGATCAGAGCTCCTACAATGAGCAGTTCTTC. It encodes CSVAGTSDQSSYNEQFF.

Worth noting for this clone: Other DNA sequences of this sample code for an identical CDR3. The CDR3 reads CASSPDSTSYEQYF. The CDR3, as DNA: TGCGCCAGCAGCCCGGACAGTACCTCCTACGAGCAGTACTTC. The chain links TRBV5-1 to TRBJ2-7; possibly TRBD1 for D (6 bases). CDR1 SGHRS and CDR2 YFSETQ come from the germline V gene. The CDR3 sequence is 14 residues long. Trimming took off 4 bases at V and 0 bases at J, with 11 bases between the two ends.